Presented here are 5 T cell receptor beta chains from one specimen sequenced in a study of T-cell reconstitution after alpha-beta-depleted transplantation in children. Preparation of the TCRbeta library involved a method that used unique molecular identifiers. TCRdb re-derived calls from the PCR reads in MiXCR, one entry per CDR3 protein. The sample includes 550,000 to 800,000 distinct CDR3 sequences, about 12% of them seen just once. Specimen: PBMCs, collected before TCRalphabeta/CD19-depleted stem cell transplant. These receptors were collected from a girl between 2 and 10 years old with congenital amegakaryocytic thrombocytopenia, due to receive a stem cell transplant.

The rearrangement links TRBV6-5 to TRBJ2-6; tentatively, D is TRBD1 or TRBD2 (5 bases each). The germline gives CDR1 MNHEY, CDR2 SVGAGI. V lost 2 bases and J 0 bases, leaving 11 bases between the germline ends. The CDR3 contains 17 residues. The CDR3 spells CASSYGGTASGANVLTF. The CDR3 DNA reads TGTGCCAGCAGTTACGGGGGAACGGCCTCTGGGGCCAACGTCCTGACTTTC.

This clonotype has ten or more counts. The V and J genes are TRBV5-1 and TRBJ2-3, with 8 bases that match TRBD1. This CDR3 has 13 amino acids. Germline CDR1 and CDR2: SGHRS and YFSETQ. The V gene end was trimmed by 7 bases and the J gene end by 6 bases; junction bases not matched to a gene: 7. In nucleotides, the CDR3 is TGCGCCAGCCGACAGGGGACGGGGGATACGCAGTATTTT. Translating gives CASRQGTGDTQYF.

There are a few counts of this clonotype. This chain links TRBV7-9 with TRBJ2-7, with TRBD2 matching 13 bases. The CDR3 sequence is 15 residues long. V dropped 8 bases and J dropped 4; count of bases not matched to a gene: 8. In germline, CDR1 is SEHNR, CDR2 FQNEAQ (reference sequence). This CDR3 is CASGGTSGITYEQYF. The DNA for the CDR3 is TGTGCCAGCGGGGGGACTAGCGGGATAACGTACGAGCAGTACTTC.

The sample holds many counts of this clonotype. J is TRBJ1-1 and V is TRBV5-1; TRBD1 might be the D (5 bases). The CDR3 is 16 amino acids. From germline, CDR1 is SGHRS and CDR2 YFSETQ. V was cut by 4 bases and J by 4 bases, with 20 bases left in between. The CDR3, as DNA: TGCGCCAGCAGCCCTATTCAGGGACTTACCTCCACTGAAGCTTTCTTT. This translates into CASSPIQGLTSTEAFF.

DNA for the CDR3: TGTGCCAGCAGTTGGCACAGCGCATCGCTAGCGGGAGGGCCGGTCTACAATGAGCAGTTCTTC. Its protein product is CASSWHSASLAGGPVYNEQFF. The V call is TRBV12-3 or TRBV12-4, the J call TRBJ2-1, with TRBD2 matching 12 bases. Trimming took 4 bases from V and 3 from J; bases not matched to a gene: 19. The CDR3 consists of 21 residues.